This T cell receptor (beta chain) was documented in a study of cytomegalovirus exposure and HLA in healthy donors. With regard to this clone: Antigen specificity is unknown.

Study-wide points: Analyzed later, most CMV-associated TCR beta chains appeared HLA-restricted. Likely technical artifact: a cluster of highly shared sequence variants.

The V gene's germline CDR1 is SGHDT and CDR2 YYEEEE. The V gene lost 1 base and the J gene lost 14 bases, with 14 bases spanning the gap. The CDR3 covers 12 residues. Primers included in the PCR were 60 Vbeta and 13 Jbeta primers. Sequencing was performed with immunoSEQ multiplex PCR; in TCRdb, only in-frame clones are kept and a portion is missing. The sample has under 130,000 clones, around three quarters seen once. This sequence joins TRBV5-6 and TRBJ2-3, with D perhaps matching TRBD1 (6 bases). The TCR sequence derives from a woman between 40 and 55 years old in good health and CMV-seronegative. The material sequenced was PBMCs. CDR3 region: CASSLRTVVLYF. The DNA of the CDR3 is TGTGCCAGCAGCTTGAGGACAGTCGTCCTGTATTTT.